The 19 T cell receptor beta chains presented below share a single source sample, sequenced in a study of shared clonotypes between healthy human individuals. CD45RO-negative, CCR7-selected cells formed the naive CD8 fraction, which excluded terminally differentiated effector memory CD45RA+ cells. Produced via immunoSEQ multiplex PCR; TCRdb's table is partial and in-frame only. This table holds fewer than 1 million clones, approximately 96% found once. The material sequenced was naive CD8+ T cells sorted from blood. These TCRs come from a man younger than 45 in good health.

This chain links TRBV27 with TRBJ2-1, with D tentatively TRBD2 (6 bases). The CDR3 contains 15 residues. V lost 3 bases, J lost 5 bases, and 14 bases lay in between. The germline gives CDR1 MNHEY, CDR2 SMNVEV (reference sequence). The CDR3 sequence is CASSLALAPHNEQFF. The CDR3 DNA is TGTGCCAGCAGTTTGGCACTAGCCCCCCACAATGAGCAGTTCTTC.

The chain carries TRBV4-1 and TRBJ2-3; D ambiguous. The V and J ends lost 0 bases and 1 base respectively, with 8 bases between them. Germline CDR1 MGHRA, CDR2 YSYEKL. The CDR3 sequence is 15 residues long. The CDR3 nucleotides read TGCGCCAGCAGCCAAGAGGGCTTAGGCACAGATACGCAGTATTTT. Its translation: CASSQEGLGTDTQYF.

The chain has TRBV6-5 and TRBJ2-5; 8 bases line up with TRBD1. The CDR3 is 16 residues long. V shed 1 base, J shed 5 bases, and the junction held 9 bases outside the gene matches. The V gene's germline CDR1 is MNHEY and CDR2 SVGAGI. DNA for the CDR3: TGTGCCAGCAGTTACTACCAAACAGGGGGTGATGAGACCCAGTACTTC. It is translated as CASSYYQTGGDETQYF.

V is TRBV7-9 and J is TRBJ2-2; no clear D. V gave up 7 bases and J gave up 0 bases, with 15 bases separating them. The CDR3 contains 16 residues. CDR1 is SEHNR, CDR2 FQNEAQ, per germline (reference sequence). This CDR3 is CASKGRLSPNTGELFF. The CDR3 nucleotides are TGTGCCAGCAAGGGCAGATTATCCCCGAACACCGGGGAGCTGTTTTTT.

The chain recombines TRBV29-1 with TRBJ1-2; D not certain. The CDR3 length is 12 residues. Trimming removed 8 bases from V and 3 bases from J, with 13 bases in between. The V gene's germline CDR1 is SQVTM and CDR2 ANQGSEA. The CDR3 DNA reads TGCAGCTACGAGAACCGGGACTATGGCTACACCTTC. This sequence encodes CSYENRDYGYTF.

CDR3 protein: CASSSGGLYQETQYF. The CDR3 DNA reads as TGTGCCAGCAGCTCAGGGGGCTTGTACCAAGAGACCCAGTACTTC. This chain links TRBV7-9 with TRBJ2-5; 8 nucleotides align to TRBD1. CDR1 is SEHNR, CDR2 FQNEAQ, per germline (reference sequence). V gave up 4 bases and J gave up 0 bases; unmatched junction bases: 4. This CDR3 contains 15 residues.

V usage is TRBV4-2 and J usage is TRBJ2-1; 7 nucleotides match TRBD1. From germline, CDR1 is LGHNA and CDR2 YNFKEQ. CDR3 length: 14 amino acids. Trimming at V came to 6 bases and at J to 10 bases, leaving 12 bases not matched to a gene. CDR3 nucleotides: TGTGCCAGCAGGAGACAGAAGGGGGCGGTCGAGCAGTTCTTC. It specifies CASRRQKGAVEQFF.

The chain links TRBV5-8 to TRBJ2-7; 9 nucleotides match TRBD1. Germline V gene lookup returns CDR1 SGHTS and CDR2 YDEGEE. The CDR3 sequence is 14 residues long. J gave up 2 bases and V 1 base, and 1 base lay outside the gene matches. This CDR3 is CASSLRTGAYEQYF. CDR3 in DNA: TGTGCCAGCAGCTTGAGGACAGGGGCCTACGAGCAGTACTTC.

To note about this clone: Other DNA sequences of this sample code for an identical CDR3. The genes are TRBV11-2 and TRBJ2-3, with D unclear. This CDR3 is built from 12 residues. V was shortened by 3 bases and J by 3 bases, with 4 bases between the two germline ends. Germline assignment: CDR1 SGHAT and CDR2 FQNNGV. CDR3 DNA sequence: TGTGCCAGCAGCTTGATTACAGATACGCAGTATTTT. Translated: CASSLITDTQYF.

V usage is TRBV5-1 and J usage is TRBJ2-2; TRBD1 aligns across 7 bases. Germline CDR1 is SGHRS and CDR2 is YFSETQ. The CDR3 totals 16 residues. The V and J ends lost 1 base and 7 bases, in that order; junction bases with no gene match: 10. The CDR3 region is CASSLSGTAVGGELFF. The CDR3, as DNA: TGCGCCAGCAGCTTGTCTGGGACAGCTGTCGGCGGGGAGCTGTTTTTT.

This clone was seen a single time. The V call is TRBV11-3, the J call TRBJ1-5, with no clear D. Deletions cut 0 bases from V and 7 bases from J, with 19 bases between. The germline V gene encodes CDR1 SGHNT and CDR2 YENEEA. The CDR3 is 17 amino acids. In DNA, the CDR3 is TGTGCCAGCAGCTTAGATTTGAGTAGCGGGGATTTGCAGCCCCAGCATTTT. As protein: CASSLDLSSGDLQPQHF.

Details on this clone: Other DNA sequences from this sample encode an identical CDR3 as well. The rearrangement joins TRBV9 to TRBJ1-1; possible D gene TRBD1, 5 bases. Looked up from germline, CDR1 is SGDLS and CDR2 is YYNGEE. V dropped 0 bases and J dropped 4 bases, with 10 bases sitting between them. The CDR3 totals 14 residues. The CDR3 coding sequence is TGTGCCAGCAGCGTAGGCAGGGTGGGCACTGAAGCTTTCTTT. Translated, it gives CASSVGRVGTEAFF.

The gene calls are TRBV19 and TRBJ1-4; 8 bases agree with TRBD1. The CDR3 is 13 residues long. Losses at the gene ends were 6 bases for V and 7 bases for J; bases not matched to a gene: 4. Germline V lookup: CDR1 LNHDA, CDR2 SQIVND (reference sequence). The CDR3 sequence is CASRGTGVEKLFF. The CDR3, as DNA: TGTGCCAGTAGAGGGACAGGAGTTGAAAAACTGTTTTTT.

The chain joins TRBV28 to TRBJ2-1; 8 bases fit TRBD2. The length of the CDR3 is 17 residues. Trimming cost V 5 bases and J 8 bases; bases outside gene matches: 17. The germline V gene encodes CDR1 MDHEN and CDR2 SYDVKM. The CDR3 nucleotides read TGTGCCAGCAGTCCCGGGCAAGGGACTAGGACCCCTGATGAGCAGTTCTTC. This sequence encodes CASSPGQGTRTPDEQFF.

The chain employs TRBV28 and TRBJ2-7; a weak D match, TRBD1 (6 bases). V shed 6 bases and J shed 2 bases, with 11 bases lying between them. The CDR3 has 13 amino acids. In germline, CDR1 is MDHEN, CDR2 SYDVKM. In DNA, the CDR3 is TGTGCCAGCAGCCGCCGGGACACCTACGAGCAGTACTTC. Translating it yields CASSRRDTYEQYF.

The chain links TRBV7-9 to TRBJ2-7; 7 bases are shared with TRBD2. This CDR3 is built from 16 residues. V trimming: 6 bases; J trimming: 0 bases; junction bases outside the gene matches: 11. Germline CDR1 is SEHNR and CDR2 is FQNEAQ (reference sequence). The CDR3 spells CASRQTAAGSSYEQYF. As DNA, the CDR3 is TGTGCCAGCAGGCAGACCGCAGCGGGGAGCTCCTACGAGCAGTACTTC.

The CDR3 nucleotides read TGTGCCATCAGTCCCCCGACTAGCGGGAGTCCGTACGAGCAGTACTTC. Its protein product is CAISPPTSGSPYEQYF. The chain joins TRBV10-3 to TRBJ2-7; TRBD2 matches 12 bases. This CDR3 has 16 amino acids. V lost 5 bases and J lost 4; bases outside the gene matches: 9. Germline V CDR1 and CDR2: ENHRY, SYGVKD.

The chain carries TRBV27 and TRBJ2-7; 8 nucleotides line up with TRBD1. CDR3 length: 14 amino acids. Germline CDR1 is MNHEY and CDR2 is SMNVEV (reference sequence). Germline trimming cut 5 bases from V and 2 bases from J; bases unmatched to any gene: 5. The CDR3 is CASSGQGRPYEQYF. The CDR3 nucleotides are TGTGCCAGCAGTGGACAGGGAAGACCCTACGAGCAGTACTTC.

The chain uses TRBV6-5 and TRBJ2-7; D is undetermined. The CDR3 is made up of 12 amino acids. Between the trimmed V and J ends, which lost 6 bases and 3 bases, there was a span of 9 bases. Per the germline V gene, CDR1 is MNHEY and CDR2 is SVGAGI. The CDR3 is CASSPEGYEQYF. In DNA form, the CDR3 reads TGTGCCAGCAGCCCGGAAGGCTACGAGCAGTACTTC.